The following is a T cell receptor (beta chain) sequence with its context. These data originate in a study of blood T cell repertoires in COVID-19. The overall study: Acute and convalescent COVID-19 specimens originated in the United States, Italy and Spain.

V lost 5 bases and J lost 4, with 15 bases in between. The CDR3 contains 15 residues. Germline CDR1 and CDR2: SGHAT and FQNNGV. Authors' methods: Amplification from reference gene primers served as the basis for estimated nucleated cell counts. Libraries were prepared by immunoSEQ multiplex PCR; TCRdb keeps only in-frame clonotypes and omits some of them. The V and J calls and clone size come from that table; D and trimming were worked out from the DNA. The data contain 200,000 to 300,000 clones, roughly 86% of them singletons. Assignments of participants to cohorts depended upon their own reported clinical history.

The chain couples TRBV11-2 to TRBJ1-3, with D perhaps matching TRBD1 (6 bases). The receptor's source is a woman aged 18-30 years who had recovered from COVID-19. Material for sequencing was PBMCs or T cells enriched from blood (not recorded which). CDR3 protein: CASSPITGIGNTIYF. CDR3 nucleotides: TGTGCCAGCAGCCCTATCACAGGGATAGGAAACACCATATATTTT.